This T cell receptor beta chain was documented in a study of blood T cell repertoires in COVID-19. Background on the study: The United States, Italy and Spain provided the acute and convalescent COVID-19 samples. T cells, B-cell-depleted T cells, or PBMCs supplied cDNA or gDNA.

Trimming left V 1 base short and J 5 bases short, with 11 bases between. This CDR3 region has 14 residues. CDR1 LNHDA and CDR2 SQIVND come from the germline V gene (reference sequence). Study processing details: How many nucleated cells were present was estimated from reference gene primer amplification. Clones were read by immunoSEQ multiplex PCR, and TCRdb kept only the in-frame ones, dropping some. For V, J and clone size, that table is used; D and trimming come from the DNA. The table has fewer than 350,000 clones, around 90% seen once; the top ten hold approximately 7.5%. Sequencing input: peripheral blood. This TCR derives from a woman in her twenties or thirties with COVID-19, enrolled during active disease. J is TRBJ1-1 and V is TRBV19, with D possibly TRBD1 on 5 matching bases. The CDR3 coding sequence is TGTGCCAGTAGTATAGGGGCAGGGCGAACTGAAGCTTTCTTT. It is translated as CASSIGAGRTEAFF.